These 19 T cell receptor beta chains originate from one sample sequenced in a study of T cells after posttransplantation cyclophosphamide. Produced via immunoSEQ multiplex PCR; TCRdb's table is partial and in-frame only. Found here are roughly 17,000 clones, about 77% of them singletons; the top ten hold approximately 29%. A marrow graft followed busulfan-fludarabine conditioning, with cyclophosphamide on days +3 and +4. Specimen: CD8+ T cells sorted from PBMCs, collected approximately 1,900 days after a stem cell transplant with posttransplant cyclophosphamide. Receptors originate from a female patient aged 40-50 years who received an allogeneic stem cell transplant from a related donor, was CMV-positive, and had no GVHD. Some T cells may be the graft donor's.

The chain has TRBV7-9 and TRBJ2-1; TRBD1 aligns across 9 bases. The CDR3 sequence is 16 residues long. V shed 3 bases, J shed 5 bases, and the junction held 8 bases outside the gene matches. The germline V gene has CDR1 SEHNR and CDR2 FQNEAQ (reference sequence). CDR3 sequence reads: CASSFAGTGLNNEQFF. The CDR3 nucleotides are TGTGCCAGCAGCTTCGCCGGGACAGGGTTAAACAATGAGCAGTTCTTC.

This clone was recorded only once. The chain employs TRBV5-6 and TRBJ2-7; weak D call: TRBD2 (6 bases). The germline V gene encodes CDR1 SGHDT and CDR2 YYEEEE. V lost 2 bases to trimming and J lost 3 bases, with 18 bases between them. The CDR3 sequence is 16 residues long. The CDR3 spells CASSLTTSLWDYEQYF. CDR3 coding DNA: TGTGCCAGCAGCTTAACTACTAGCCTCTGGGACTACGAGCAGTACTTC.

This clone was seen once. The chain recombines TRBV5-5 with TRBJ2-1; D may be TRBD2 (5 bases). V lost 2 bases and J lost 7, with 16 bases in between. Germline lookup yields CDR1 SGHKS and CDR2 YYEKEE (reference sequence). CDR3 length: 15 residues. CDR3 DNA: TGTGCCAGCAGCTTTTATCTGGGCCCGGGGAATGAGCAGTTCTTC. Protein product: CASSFYLGPGNEQFF.

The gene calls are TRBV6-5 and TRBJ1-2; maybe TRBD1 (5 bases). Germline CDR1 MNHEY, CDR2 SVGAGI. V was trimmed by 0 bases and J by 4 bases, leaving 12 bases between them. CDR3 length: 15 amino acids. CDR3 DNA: TGTGCCAGCAGTTACTCGACGGGGGTCGTCTATGGCTACACCTTC. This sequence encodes CASSYSTGVVYGYTF.

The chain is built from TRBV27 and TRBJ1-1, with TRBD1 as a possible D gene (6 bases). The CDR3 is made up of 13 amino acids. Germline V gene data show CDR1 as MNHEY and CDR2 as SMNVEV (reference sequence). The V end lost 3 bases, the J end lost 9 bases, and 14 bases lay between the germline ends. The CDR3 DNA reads TGTGCCAGCAGTTTGGAGACAGGTCACCAAGCTTTCTTT. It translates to CASSLETGHQAFF.

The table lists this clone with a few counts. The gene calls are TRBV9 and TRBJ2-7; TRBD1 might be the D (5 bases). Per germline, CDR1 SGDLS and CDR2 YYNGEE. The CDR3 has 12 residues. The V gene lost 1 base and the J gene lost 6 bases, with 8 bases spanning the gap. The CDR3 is CASSVQGAEQYF. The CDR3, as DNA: TGTGCCAGCAGCGTACAAGGGGCCGAGCAGTACTTC. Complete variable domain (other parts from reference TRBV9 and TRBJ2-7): DSGVTQTPKHLITATGQRVTLRCSPRSGDLSVYWYQQSLDQGLQFLIQYYNGEERAKGNILERFSAQQFPDLHSELNLSSLELGDSALYFCASSVQGAEQYFGPGTRLTVT.

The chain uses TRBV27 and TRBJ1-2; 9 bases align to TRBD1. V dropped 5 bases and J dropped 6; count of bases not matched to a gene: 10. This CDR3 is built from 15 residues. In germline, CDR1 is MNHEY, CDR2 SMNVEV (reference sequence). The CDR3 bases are TGTGCCAGCAGTCTGGACCGGACAGGGGTAGATGGCTACACCTTC. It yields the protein CASSLDRTGVDGYTF.

The CDR3 is CASRRTGSGNTIYF. CDR3 nucleotides: TGTGCCAGCAGGCGGACAGGGTCTGGAAACACCATATATTTT. The genes are TRBV2 and TRBJ1-3; 8 bases match TRBD1. Per the germline V gene, CDR1 is SNHLY and CDR2 is FYNNEI. This CDR3 has 14 residues. The V segment lost 6 bases and the J segment 1 base; nucleotides outside the gene matches: 2.

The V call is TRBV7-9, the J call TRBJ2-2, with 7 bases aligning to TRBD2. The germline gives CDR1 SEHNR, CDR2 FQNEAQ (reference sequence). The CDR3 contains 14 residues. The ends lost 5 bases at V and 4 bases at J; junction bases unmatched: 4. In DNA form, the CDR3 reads TGTGCCAGCAGCGGACGCGGGGGCACCGGGGAGCTGTTTTTT. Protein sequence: CASSGRGGTGELFF.

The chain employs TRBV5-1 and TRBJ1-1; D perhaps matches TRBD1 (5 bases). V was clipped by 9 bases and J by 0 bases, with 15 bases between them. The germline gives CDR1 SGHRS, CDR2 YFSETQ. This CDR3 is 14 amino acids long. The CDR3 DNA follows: TGCGCCACCACGGAGGGGAACATGAACACTGAAGCTTTCTTT. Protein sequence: CATTEGNMNTEAFF. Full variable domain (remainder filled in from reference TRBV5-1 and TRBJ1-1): KAGVTQTPRYLIKTRGQQVTLSCSPISGHRSVSWYQQTPGQGLQFLFEYFSETQRNKGNFPGRFSGRQFSNSRSEMNVSTLELGDSALYLCATTEGNMNTEAFFGQGTRLTVV.

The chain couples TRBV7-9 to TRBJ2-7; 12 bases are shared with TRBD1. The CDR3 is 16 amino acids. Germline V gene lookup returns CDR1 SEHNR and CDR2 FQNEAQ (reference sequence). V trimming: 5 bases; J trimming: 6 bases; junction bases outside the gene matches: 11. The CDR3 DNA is TGTGCCAGCAGCCTTTCTACCGGGACAGGGGGCTGCGAGCAGTACTTC. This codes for CASSLSTGTGGCEQYF.

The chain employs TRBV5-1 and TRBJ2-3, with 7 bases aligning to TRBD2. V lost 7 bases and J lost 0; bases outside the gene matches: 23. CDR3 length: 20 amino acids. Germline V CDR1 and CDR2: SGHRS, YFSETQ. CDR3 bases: TGCGCCAGCGGGACTTCGGGGGGACTGAGTCAGTTTGGTAGCACAGATACGCAGTATTTT. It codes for CASGTSGGLSQFGSTDTQYF.

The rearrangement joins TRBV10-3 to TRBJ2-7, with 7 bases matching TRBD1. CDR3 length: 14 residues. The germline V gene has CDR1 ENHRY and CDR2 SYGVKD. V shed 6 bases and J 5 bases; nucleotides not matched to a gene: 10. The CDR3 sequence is CAIRGPGGIHEQYF. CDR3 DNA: TGTGCCATCAGGGGACCAGGGGGTATCCACGAGCAGTACTTC.

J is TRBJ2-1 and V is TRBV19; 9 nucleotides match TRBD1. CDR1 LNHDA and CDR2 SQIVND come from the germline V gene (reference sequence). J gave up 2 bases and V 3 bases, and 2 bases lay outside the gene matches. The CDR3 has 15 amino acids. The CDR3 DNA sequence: TGTGCCAGTAGTATCGGGACAGGGCCCTACAATGAGCAGTTCTTC. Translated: CASSIGTGPYNEQFF.

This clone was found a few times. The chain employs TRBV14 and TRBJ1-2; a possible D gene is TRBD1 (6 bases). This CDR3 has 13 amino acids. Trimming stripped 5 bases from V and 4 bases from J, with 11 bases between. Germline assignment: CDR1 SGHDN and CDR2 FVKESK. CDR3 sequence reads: CASSFRTAYGYTF. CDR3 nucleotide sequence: TGTGCCAGCAGCTTCCGGACAGCCTATGGCTACACCTTC.

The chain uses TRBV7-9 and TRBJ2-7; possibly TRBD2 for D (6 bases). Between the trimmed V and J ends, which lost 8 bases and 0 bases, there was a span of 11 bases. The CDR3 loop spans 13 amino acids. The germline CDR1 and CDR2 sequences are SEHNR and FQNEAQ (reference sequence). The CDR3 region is CASSEGPSYEQYF. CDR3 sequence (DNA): TGTGCCAGCTCGGAGGGGCCCTCCTACGAGCAGTACTTC.

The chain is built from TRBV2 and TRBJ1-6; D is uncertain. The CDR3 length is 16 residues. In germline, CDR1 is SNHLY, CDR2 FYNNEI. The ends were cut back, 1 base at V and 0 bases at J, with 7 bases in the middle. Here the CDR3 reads CASSEVGSSYNSPLHF. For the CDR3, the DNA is TGTGCCAGCAGTGAAGTGGGCAGCTCCTATAATTCACCCCTCCACTTT.

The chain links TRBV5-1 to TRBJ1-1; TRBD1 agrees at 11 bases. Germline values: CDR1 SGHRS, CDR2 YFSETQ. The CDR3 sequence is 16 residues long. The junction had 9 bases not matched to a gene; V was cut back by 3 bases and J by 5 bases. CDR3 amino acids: CASSWGTGGRGTEAFF. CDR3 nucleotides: TGCGCCAGCAGCTGGGGGACAGGGGGTAGGGGGACTGAAGCTTTCTTT.

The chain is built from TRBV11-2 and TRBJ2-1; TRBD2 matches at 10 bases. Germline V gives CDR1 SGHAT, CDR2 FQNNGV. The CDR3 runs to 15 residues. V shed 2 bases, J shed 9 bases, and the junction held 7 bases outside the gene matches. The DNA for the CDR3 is TGTGCCAGCAGCTTAACCAGCGGGGGGGCCAGTGAGCAGTTCTTC. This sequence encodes CASSLTSGGASEQFF.